The 10 T cell receptor beta chains below come from one sample, sequenced in a study of blood T cell repertoires in COVID-19. Profiled with immunoSEQ multiplex PCR; TCRdb holds only in-frame clones, not every one. The sample contains approximately 170,000 clones, 70% to 90% of which appear only once. Sequencing was done on a sample of peripheral blood. These receptors all come from a human donor in a cohort sampled during active COVID-19.

V is TRBV18 and J is TRBJ1-4, with a tentative D call TRBD1 (6 bases). Germline V CDR1 and CDR2: KGHSH, LQKENI. Trimming cost V 2 bases and J 6 bases, with 13 bases left between them. The CDR3 covers 15 residues. CDR3 sequence (DNA): TGTGCCAGCTCACCAGCGGGGGCGCAAGATGAAAAACTGTTTTTT. Its protein product is CASSPAGAQDEKLFF.

This chain joins TRBV4-1 and TRBJ2-1; D gene uncertain. Trimming shortened V by 0 bases and J by 8 bases, and 11 bases separated the two germline ends. Germline CDR1 is MGHRA and CDR2 is YSYEKL. The CDR3 runs 14 residues. CDR3 in DNA: TGCGCCAGCAGCCAAGATCGTTTGGGCCATGAGCAGTTCTTC. It codes for CASSQDRLGHEQFF.

The CDR3 loop is CASTSGAGNTIYF. Here the CDR3 DNA reads TGTGCCAGCACCTCGGGAGCCGGAAACACCATATATTTT. The V and J genes are TRBV7-8 and TRBJ1-3; D uncertain. Germline loops: CDR1 SGHVS, CDR2 FQNEAQ. This CDR3 has 13 residues. V lost 7 bases to trimming and J lost 4 bases, with 11 bases between them. Complete variable domain (other parts from reference TRBV7-8 and TRBJ1-3): GAGVSQSPRYKVAKRGQDVALRCDPISGHVSLFWYQQALGQGPEFLTYFQNEAQLDKSGLPSDRFFAERPEGSVSTLKIQRTQQEDSAVYLCASTSGAGNTIYFGEGSWLTVV.

This chain connects TRBV18 to TRBJ1-4; D is perhaps TRBD1 (5 bases). Trimming stripped 0 bases from V and 5 bases from J, with 10 bases between. CDR1 KGHSH and CDR2 LQKENI come from the germline V gene. This CDR3 is built from 15 residues. CDR3 DNA: TGTGCCAGCTCACCACCGGTGGGGGGAAATGAAAAACTGTTTTTT. Residues: CASSPPVGGNEKLFF.

V and J are TRBV7-9 and TRBJ2-1; D might be TRBD2 (5 bases). The V gene's germline CDR1 is SEHNR and CDR2 FQNEAQ (reference sequence). This CDR3 spans 13 amino acids. V lost 3 bases and J 6 bases, leaving 9 bases between the germline ends. The CDR3, as DNA: TGTGCCAGCAGCTTGGGGAGTTTCAATGAGCAGTTCTTC. Residues: CASSLGSFNEQFF.

This chain joins TRBV6-5 and TRBJ1-5; D possibly corresponds to TRBD1 (6 bases). The germline V and J ends were trimmed by 6 bases and 9 bases, with 18 bases remaining between them. The length of the CDR3 is 14 residues. Germline V gives CDR1 MNHEY, CDR2 SVGAGI. CDR3 nucleotide sequence: TGTGCCAGCAGCACAGGGCTAGGGGTAGGGCCCCAGCATTTT. Its protein product is CASSTGLGVGPQHF.

The chain couples TRBV30 to TRBJ1-1; D gene uncertain. The CDR3 loop spans 16 amino acids. Germline V CDR1 and CDR2: GTSNPN, SVGIG (reference sequence). Trimming pared 0 bases from V and 1 base from J, leaving 15 bases between. CDR3 sequence (DNA): TGTGCCTGGAGTGTACGGTCCGAGGCCAGGAACACTGAAGCTTTCTTT. It translates to CAWSVRSEARNTEAFF.

The chain has TRBV3-1 (or the pseudogene TRBV3-2) and TRBJ1-2; TRBD1 agrees at 8 bases. The CDR3 contains 16 residues. The germline V gene encodes CDR1 LGHDT and CDR2 YNNKEL (reference sequence). With 1 base clipped from V and 5 bases from J, the junction kept 9 bases outside the gene matches. This CDR3 reads CASSQGRDRGYYGYTF. The CDR3 region has the DNA TGTGCCAGCAGCCAAGGCCGCGACAGGGGTTATTATGGCTACACCTTC.

This sequence joins TRBV27 and TRBJ1-1; D is ambiguous. CDR1 and CDR2 (germline): MNHEY, SMNVEV (reference sequence). V lost 0 bases to trimming and J lost 5 bases, with 10 bases between them. This CDR3 region has 14 residues. CDR3 in DNA: TGTGCCAGCAGTTTATCGGAGAGGAGGACTGAAGCTTTCTTT. Translation: CASSLSERRTEAFF.

The gene calls are TRBV27 and TRBJ2-2, with D possibly matching TRBD2 (7 bases). The CDR3 has 13 residues. Germline CDR1 and CDR2: MNHEY and SMNVEV (reference sequence). The V end was cut by 8 bases, the J end by 6 bases, with 13 bases between. The CDR3 is CASASGGPGELFF. In DNA, the CDR3 is TGTGCCAGCGCCTCCGGGGGGCCCGGGGAGCTGTTTTTT.